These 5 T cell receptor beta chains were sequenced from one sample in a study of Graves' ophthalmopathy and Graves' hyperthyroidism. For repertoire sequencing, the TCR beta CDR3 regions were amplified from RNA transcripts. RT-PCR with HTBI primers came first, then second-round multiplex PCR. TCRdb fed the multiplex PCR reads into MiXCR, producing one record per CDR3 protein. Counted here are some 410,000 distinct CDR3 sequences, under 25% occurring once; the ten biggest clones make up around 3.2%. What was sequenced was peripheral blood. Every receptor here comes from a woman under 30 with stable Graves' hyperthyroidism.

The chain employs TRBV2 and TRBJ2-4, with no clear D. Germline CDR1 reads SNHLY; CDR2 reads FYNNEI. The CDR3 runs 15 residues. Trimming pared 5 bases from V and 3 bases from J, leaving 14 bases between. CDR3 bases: TGTGCCAGCAGTCACGATGCTACGAACAAAAACATTCAGTACTTC. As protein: CASSHDATNKNIQYF.

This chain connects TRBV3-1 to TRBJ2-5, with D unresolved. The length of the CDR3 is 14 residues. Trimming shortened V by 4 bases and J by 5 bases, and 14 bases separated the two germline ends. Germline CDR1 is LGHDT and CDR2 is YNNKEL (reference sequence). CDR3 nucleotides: TGTGCCAGCAGCCCCCCAGAAGAGGTGGAGACCCAGTACTTC. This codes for CASSPPEEVETQYF.

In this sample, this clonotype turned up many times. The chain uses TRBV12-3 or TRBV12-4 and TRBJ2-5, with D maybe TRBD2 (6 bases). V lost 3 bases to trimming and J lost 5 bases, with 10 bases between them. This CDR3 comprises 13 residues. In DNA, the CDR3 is TGTGCCAGCAGTTTGGAGGGGCGGGAGACCCAGTACTTC. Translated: CASSLEGRETQYF.

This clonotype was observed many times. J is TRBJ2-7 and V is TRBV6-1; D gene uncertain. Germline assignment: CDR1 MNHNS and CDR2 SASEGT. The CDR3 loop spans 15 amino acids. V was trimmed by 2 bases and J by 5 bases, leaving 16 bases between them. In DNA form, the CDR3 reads TGTGCCAGCAGTGAAATTTCTGGGCAGTACAACGAGCAGTACTTC. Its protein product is CASSEISGQYNEQYF.

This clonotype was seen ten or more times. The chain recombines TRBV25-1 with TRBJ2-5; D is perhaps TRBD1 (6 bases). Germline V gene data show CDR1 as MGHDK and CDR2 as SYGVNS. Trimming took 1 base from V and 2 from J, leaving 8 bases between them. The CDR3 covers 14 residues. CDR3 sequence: CASSESGAQETQYF. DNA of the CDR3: TGTGCCAGCAGTGAATCAGGGGCTCAAGAGACCCAGTACTTC.